Below, one TCR beta chain is given with its context. This entry is derived from a study of response to subunit inactivated influenza vaccine. TCRdb fed the RT-PCR reads into MiXCR, producing one record per CDR3 protein. Counted here are 860,000 or so distinct CDR3 sequences, approximately 22% occurring once; the ten biggest clones make up about a tenth. The germline V gene has CDR1 SGHAT and CDR2 FQNNGV. The CDR3 is 19 amino acids. Trimming left V 3 bases short and J 4 bases short, with 28 bases between. The chain employs TRBV11-2 and TRBJ2-7; D is perhaps TRBD1 or TRBD2 (5 bases each). The sample consisted of PBMCs from blood, taken 5 days after vaccination. The TCR originated in a man aged 50 to 59 who received an inactivated influenza vaccine. CDR3 region: CASSFFGKSRGWATYEQYF. The DNA for the CDR3 is TGTGCCAGCAGCTTTTTCGGGAAAAGTAGGGGTTGGGCAACTTACGAGCAGTACTTC. Together with reference TRBV11-2 and TRBJ2-7, the CDR3 gives the full variable domain: EAGVAQSPRYKIIEKRQSVAFWCNPISGHATLYWYQQILGQGPKLLIQFQNNGVVDDSQLPKDRFSAERLKGVDSTLKIQPAKLEDSAVYLCASSFFGKSRGWATYEQYFGPGTRLTVT.